The 21 T cell receptor beta chains below come from one sample, sequenced in a study of early T cells in non-severe SARS-CoV-2 infection. TCRdb re-called the 5' RACE reads through MiXCR, storing one row per CDR3 protein. The sample lists tens of thousands of distinct CDR3 sequences; 3.5% to 5% were seen once. Source material: whole blood. The receptors were sampled from an adult who was a healthcare worker with PCR-confirmed SARS-CoV-2 infection or an uninfected control (not recorded which).

In this sample, this clonotype turned up many times. The chain couples TRBV5-5 to TRBJ1-2; 7 bases line up with TRBD1. The CDR3 runs to 11 residues. In germline, CDR1 is SGHKS, CDR2 YYEKEE (reference sequence). J lost 8 bases, V lost 7 bases, and 5 bases had no gene match. The CDR3 DNA sequence: TGTGCCAGCTCCCTGACAGGGGGCTACACCTTC. Translation gives CASSLTGGYTF.

This clonotype occurred many times. The gene calls are TRBV4-3 and TRBJ2-5, with D uncertain. This CDR3 contains 15 residues. Germline V gene data show CDR1 as LGHNA and CDR2 as YSLEER. Trimming left V 0 bases short and J 3 bases short, with 11 bases between. CDR3 protein: CASSQDVNRKETQYF. CDR3 DNA: TGCGCCAGCAGCCAAGACGTGAACAGAAAAGAGACCCAGTACTTC.

This clonotype was picked up a small number of times. The chain employs TRBV7-2 and TRBJ2-7; perhaps TRBD2 as D (5 bases). V dropped 5 bases and J dropped 7 bases, with 21 bases sitting between them. The CDR3 is 15 residues long. CDR1 is SGHTA and CDR2 is FQGNSA in the germline V gene. CDR3 amino acids: CASSRPGWVLWEQYF. The CDR3 nucleotides read TGTGCCAGCAGCCGACCGGGATGGGTTTTGTGGGAGCAGTACTTC.

This clonotype was seen repeatedly, ten times or more. One end of the junction varies from germline; a read error may be responsible. The chain is built from TRBV7-7 and TRBJ2-2, with D unresolved. CDR3 length: 13 amino acids. Germline V gives CDR1 SSHAT, CDR2 FNYEAQ (reference sequence). CDR3 DNA: TGTGCTAGCACCCAAGGCCTCACCGGGGAGCTGTTTTTT. Translation gives CASTQGLTGELFF.

V gene TRBV7-2 combines with J gene TRBJ1-2; 7 nucleotides line up with TRBD1. The germline V gene has CDR1 SGHTA and CDR2 FQGNSA. This CDR3 is 14 amino acids long. The trim removed 2 bases at V and 7 bases at J, leaving 7 bases unmatched. The CDR3 DNA reads as TGTGCCAGCAGCTTACCCCAGGGGGTGCGTGGCTACACCTTC. Its translation: CASSLPQGVRGYTF.

There are many counts of this clonotype. The chain links TRBV12-3 or TRBV12-4 to TRBJ1-1; the D is unclear. The CDR3 contains 12 residues. V was clipped by 5 bases and J by 2 bases, with 6 bases between them. The CDR3 here is CASSRVNTEAFF. CDR3 coding DNA: TGTGCCAGCAGTCGCGTTAACACTGAAGCTTTCTTT.

In its sample, this clonotype was seen many times. This rearrangement joins TRBV14 to TRBJ2-1; D uncertain. V shed 4 bases and J shed 8 bases, with 12 bases lying between them. CDR1 and CDR2 (germline): SGHDN, FVKESK. The CDR3 extends over 13 amino acids. Here the CDR3 reads CASSPGIRYEQFF. Here the CDR3 DNA reads TGTGCCAGCAGCCCCGGAATTCGCTATGAGCAGTTCTTC.

The chain joins TRBV20-1 to TRBJ1-5, with a weak D call TRBD1 (5 bases). Germline CDR1 reads DFQATT; CDR2 reads SNEGSKA (reference sequence). V lost 2 bases to trimming and J lost 7 bases, with 15 bases between them. The length of the CDR3 is 14 residues. CDR3 region: CSARNTLAGQPQHF. CDR3 DNA: TGCAGTGCTAGAAACACTCTAGCAGGGCAGCCCCAGCATTTT.

This clonotype showed up many times. This chain links TRBV20-1 with TRBJ2-7, with a possible D match to TRBD1 (5 bases). CDR3 length equals 14 residues. Trimming removed 3 bases from V and 3 bases from J, with 15 bases in between. CDR1 is DFQATT and CDR2 is SNEGSKA in the germline V gene (reference sequence). In DNA form, the CDR3 reads TGCAGTGCTAGGGGCAGACAGAACAACTACGAGCAGTACTTC. Translating it yields CSARGRQNNYEQYF.

This clonotype was seen ten or more times. The chain joins TRBV9 to TRBJ2-7; tentative D call: TRBD1 (5 bases). V lost 3 bases, J lost 5 bases, and 15 bases lay in between. The CDR3 is made up of 14 amino acids. Germline-derived CDR1 and CDR2 are SGDLS and YYNGEE. The CDR3 protein is CASSGIREGNEQYF. DNA of the CDR3: TGTGCCAGCAGCGGGATCAGGGAAGGGAACGAGCAGTACTTC.

This clonotype has at least ten counts. The chain is built from TRBV2 and TRBJ2-4, with TRBD2 as a possible D gene (5 bases). The CDR3 runs to 16 residues. V was shortened by 3 bases and J by 0 bases, with 12 bases between the two germline ends. Germline V gene sequence: CDR1 SNHLY, CDR2 FYNNEI. In DNA form, the CDR3 reads TGTGCCAGCAGTGATGAGGGCGACTTAGCCAAAAACATTCAGTACTTC. Translation gives CASSDEGDLAKNIQYF.

V usage is TRBV6-5 and J usage is TRBJ2-7; a possible D gene is TRBD1 (5 bases). Germline assignment: CDR1 MNHEY and CDR2 SVGAGI. The germline V and J ends were trimmed by 2 bases and 4 bases, with 18 bases remaining between them. The CDR3 covers 16 residues. The CDR3, as DNA: TGTGCCAGCAGTTACAGGGGAACCAATAGGGATTACGAGCAGTACTTC. It codes for CASSYRGTNRDYEQYF.

This clonotype was counted at least ten times. V is TRBV19 and J is TRBJ1-5, with D perhaps TRBD1 (5 bases). CDR3 length: 12 amino acids. The V and J ends lost 5 bases and 4 bases respectively, with 6 bases between them. Germline lookup yields CDR1 LNHDA and CDR2 SQIVND (reference sequence). The CDR3, as DNA: TGTGCCAGTAGTGGGGCGAATCAGCCCCAGCATTTT. Amino acids: CASSGANQPQHF.

The CDR3 sequence: CASSQVTGHEQYF. DNA for the CDR3: TGTGCCAGCAGCCAAGTTACGGGACACGAGCAGTACTTC. The chain has TRBV3-1 and TRBJ2-7; D might be TRBD1 or TRBD2, each matching 5 bases. V was clipped by 1 base and J by 5 bases, with 9 bases between them. Germline assignment: CDR1 LGHDT and CDR2 YNNKEL (reference sequence). This CDR3 contains 13 residues.

This sequence joins TRBV10-3 and TRBJ2-3; 10 bases map to TRBD2. Unmatched junction bases numbered 10, after V lost 5 bases and J lost 2 bases. Per germline, CDR1 ENHRY and CDR2 SYGVKD. CDR3 size: 17 residues. CDR3 coding DNA: TGTGCCATCAGTCGGACTAGCGGTCACGGTTTCACAGATACGCAGTATTTT. This sequence encodes CAISRTSGHGFTDTQYF.

In its sample, this clonotype was seen a few times. The rearrangement links TRBV4-3 to TRBJ1-3, with unresolved D. Trimming stripped 0 bases from V and 0 bases from J, with 9 bases between. The germline gives CDR1 LGHNA, CDR2 YSLEER. CDR3 length equals 16 residues. DNA for the CDR3: TGCGCCAGCAGCCAAGAATCCGGGTACTCTGGAAACACCATATATTTT. Its translation is CASSQESGYSGNTIYF.

This clonotype was seen many times. Germline and junction disagree at one end, which may indicate a read error. The chain carries TRBV7-7 and TRBJ2-3, with TRBD1 identical over 10 bases. CDR3 length equals 15 residues. From germline, CDR1 is SSHAT and CDR2 FNYEAQ (reference sequence). DNA for the CDR3: TGTGCTAGCAGCTTAGACAGGGGGCTGAAAGATACGCAGTATTTT. Protein: CASSLDRGLKDTQYF.

This clonotype showed up just a few times. This chain uses TRBV9 with TRBJ1-2; D remains unclear. CDR1 SGDLS and CDR2 YYNGEE come from the germline V gene. The V gene lost 0 bases and the J gene lost 4 bases, with 7 bases spanning the gap. CDR3 length: 13 amino acids. The CDR3 sequence: CASSVEGIYGYTF. CDR3 DNA sequence: TGTGCCAGCAGCGTAGAAGGCATCTATGGCTACACCTTC.

This clonotype was picked up many times. The chain recombines TRBV28 with TRBJ2-1, with TRBD1 matching over 10 bases. Germline CDR1 reads MDHEN; CDR2 reads SYDVKM. V lost 3 bases, J lost 6 bases, and 5 bases stayed unmatched. This CDR3 comprises 15 residues. In DNA, the CDR3 is TGTGCCAGCAGTTTCCGTGGGACAGGGGCCAATGAGCAGTTCTTC. Encoded protein: CASSFRGTGANEQFF.

This clonotype was recorded many times. The chain couples TRBV14 to TRBJ2-2; D is uncertain. CDR1 is SGHDN, CDR2 FVKESK, per germline. Deletions cut 4 bases from V and 2 bases from J, with 8 bases between. There are 14 residues in the CDR3. CDR3 residues: CASSRAGNTGELFF. DNA of the CDR3: TGTGCCAGCAGCCGGGCAGGAAACACCGGGGAGCTGTTTTTT.

The J gene is TRBJ1-5, the V gene TRBV12-3 or TRBV12-4, with 9 positions matching TRBD1. The CDR3 length is 16 residues. V lost 1 base and J lost 3; bases outside the gene matches: 4. The CDR3 bases are TGTGCCAGCAGTTTAGGGACAGGGGATTTCAATCAGCCCCAGCATTTT. It translates to CASSLGTGDFNQPQHF.